Listed here are 26 T cell receptor beta chains from one sample, sequenced in a study of T cell responses to AZD1222 COVID-19 vaccine (dated by TCRdb to the early 2020s). The label giving this sample's time point can be read as: about 28 days (+/-7) after the second vaccine dose. Preparation of the library involved the immunoSEQ multiplex PCR assay. Not all clones reach the TCRdb copy of this immuneACCESS table, which keeps in-frame sequences only. Checked studies attribute under half of the gap to unresolved V genes and leave the rest unexplained. For this sample there are 120,000 or so clones; 70% to 90% appear just once. Roughly 15% of the sample belongs to the ten largest clones. Sequences were derived from peripheral blood, sampled 28 days after the second AZD1222 dose. All receptors derive from an adult who received the AZD1222 COVID-19 vaccine.

The genes are TRBV5-1 and TRBJ1-3; D is possibly TRBD1 (5 bases). Trimming stripped 0 bases from V and 3 bases from J, with 19 bases between. The CDR3 extends over 18 amino acids. CDR1 and CDR2 from the germline V gene are SGHRS and YFSETQ. The DNA of the CDR3 is TGCGCCAGCAGCTTGGATCCAGGGAAAGGAGGAATTGGAAACACCATATATTTT. Encoded protein: CASSLDPGKGGIGNTIYF.

The CDR3 here is CTSSRATRRQGNEKLFF. CDR3 in DNA: TGCACCAGCAGCCGGGCGACCAGGAGGCAGGGGAATGAAAAACTGTTTTTT. This chain links TRBV1 with TRBJ1-4; the table's D call, TRBD1, has no DNA check behind it. TRBV1 is given as a pseudogene. The length of the CDR3 is 17 residues.

This sequence joins TRBV5-1 and TRBJ2-7; D is perhaps TRBD1 (6 bases). The CDR3 loop spans 15 amino acids. The germline CDR1 and CDR2 sequences are SGHRS and YFSETQ. With 1 base removed from V and 5 bases from J, the gap between germline ends came to 16 bases. DNA of the CDR3: TGCGCCAGCAGCTTGTCAGGGGATTGGGGCCACGAGCAGTACTTC. Translating it yields CASSLSGDWGHEQYF.

The J gene is TRBJ2-7, the V gene TRBV29-1; D is possibly TRBD1 (5 bases). The CDR3 runs to 13 residues. Germline CDR1 SQVTM, CDR2 ANQGSEA. Trimming removed 2 bases at V and 2 bases at J, with 10 bases between. CDR3 loop: CSVEMTDTYEQYF. DNA for the CDR3: TGCAGCGTTGAAATGACAGACACCTACGAGCAGTACTTC.

This chain joins TRBV30 and TRBJ1-6; 8 bases line up with TRBD1. The J segment lost 14 bases and the V segment lost 3 bases, leaving 9 bases of the junction unmatched. Germline CDR1 GTSNPN, CDR2 SVGIG (reference sequence). CDR3 length: 13 residues. Here the CDR3 reads CAWSSQGVDTLHF. CDR3 DNA sequence: TGTGCCTGGAGCTCACAGGGGGTGGATACCCTCCACTTT.

The V and J genes are TRBV10-1 and TRBJ2-1; D possibly corresponds to TRBD2 (5 bases). The germline V gene encodes CDR1 WNHNN and CDR2 SYGVQD (reference sequence). This CDR3 comprises 12 residues. V was clipped by 9 bases and J by 5 bases, with 11 bases between them. The CDR3 bases are TGCGCCAGTGGGAGAGCGAACAATGAGCAGTTCTTC. This translates into CASGRANNEQFF.

This chain links TRBV18 with TRBJ1-1, with no clear D. The V end lost 6 bases, the J end lost 4 bases, and 15 bases lay between the germline ends. The CDR3 loop spans 14 amino acids. From germline, CDR1 is KGHSH and CDR2 LQKENI. In nucleotides, the CDR3 is TGTGCCAGCTCGGCCAGCCAAAGGCCCACTGAAGCTTTCTTT. Translation: CASSASQRPTEAFF.

V and J are TRBV19 and TRBJ2-7; 13 bases align to TRBD2. CDR3 length: 15 residues. With V trimmed by 5 bases and J by 6 bases, 7 bases remained unmatched. CDR1 LNHDA and CDR2 SQIVND come from the germline V gene (reference sequence). The CDR3 DNA sequence: TGTGCCAGTAGTGCTGCCGGGACTAGCGGGGCCGAGCAGTACTTC. Its protein product is CASSAAGTSGAEQYF.

V is TRBV6-5 and J is TRBJ2-2; D is ambiguous. Trimming pared 0 bases from V and 1 base from J, leaving 3 bases between. The germline V gene has CDR1 MNHEY and CDR2 SVGAGI. CDR3 size: 14 residues. The CDR3 region has the DNA TGTGCCAGCAGTTACTCAGGGAACACCGGGGAGCTGTTTTTT. Its translation: CASSYSGNTGELFF.

This clone has just one count. The genes are TRBV6-1 and TRBJ1-3, with a tentative D call TRBD1 (5 bases). This CDR3 region has 15 residues. Germline V gene sequence: CDR1 MNHNS, CDR2 SASEGT. V lost 1 base to trimming and J lost 4 bases, with 11 bases between them. The CDR3 DNA reads as TGTGCCAGCAGTGAAGGAGGGGCCCTAGGAAACACCATATATTTT. Translated, it gives CASSEGGALGNTIYF.

The chain has TRBV19 and TRBJ2-1, with 8 nucleotides matching TRBD1. The CDR3 covers 15 residues. CDR1 and CDR2 (germline): LNHDA, SQIVND (reference sequence). V trimming: 3 bases; J trimming: 6 bases; junction bases outside the gene matches: 7. CDR3 amino acids: CASSIRGRHRNEQFF. The CDR3 DNA sequence: TGTGCCAGTAGTATCAGGGGGCGCCATCGCAATGAGCAGTTCTTC.

The chain carries TRBV18 and TRBJ1-1; D ambiguous. In germline, CDR1 is KGHSH, CDR2 LQKENI. This CDR3 region has 15 residues. Trimming took off 3 bases at V and 3 bases at J, with 14 bases between the two ends. The CDR3 sequence: CASSPDLPSDTEAFF. CDR3 bases: TGTGCCAGCTCACCGGACCTCCCTAGCGACACTGAAGCTTTCTTT. The full variable domain, in which reference TRBV18 and TRBJ1-1 provide the parts outside the CDR3, is NAGVMQNPRHLVRRRGQEARLRCSPMKGHSHVYWYRQLPEEGLKFMVYLQKENIIDESGMPKERFSAEFPKEGPSILRIQQVVRGDSAAYFCASSPDLPSDTEAFFGQGTRLTVV.

This chain connects TRBV18 to TRBJ1-4; 9 bases are a match to TRBD1. CDR1 KGHSH and CDR2 LQKENI come from the germline V gene. This CDR3 comprises 16 residues. Losses at the gene ends were 4 bases for V and 5 bases for J; bases not matched to a gene: 8. The CDR3 sequence is CASSLSGTGLNEKLFF. The CDR3 DNA reads TGTGCCAGCTCACTCTCCGGGACAGGGTTAAATGAAAAACTGTTTTTT. Drawing the rest from reference TRBV18 and TRBJ1-4, the complete variable domain is NAGVMQNPRHLVRRRGQEARLRCSPMKGHSHVYWYRQLPEEGLKFMVYLQKENIIDESGMPKERFSAEFPKEGPSILRIQQVVRGDSAAYFCASSLSGTGLNEKLFFGSGTQLSVL.

The V call is TRBV15, the J call TRBJ2-7; D tentatively fits TRBD1 or TRBD2 (5 bases each). Germline CDR1 and CDR2: LNHNV and YYDKDF (reference sequence). Trimming pared 3 bases from V and 5 bases from J, leaving 17 bases between. The CDR3 is made up of 15 amino acids. The CDR3 region has the DNA TGTGCCACCAGCAGCCTCTCCGGGGCCCGGGACGAGCAGTACTTC. Its protein product is CATSSLSGARDEQYF.

This chain's CDR3 is CASSVVKGSEAFF. As DNA, the CDR3 is TGTGCCAGCAGCGTAGTTAAGGGGTCTGAAGCTTTCTTT. This chain uses TRBV9 with TRBJ1-1; D is possibly TRBD1 (5 bases). The germline CDR1 and CDR2 sequences are SGDLS and YYNGEE. The CDR3 consists of 13 residues. Deletions cut 0 bases from V and 6 bases from J, with 9 bases between.

The rearrangement links TRBV6-1 to TRBJ2-7; TRBD1 agrees at 7 bases. Trimming cost V 3 bases and J 3 bases; bases outside gene matches: 8. The CDR3 extends over 15 amino acids. Germline assignment: CDR1 MNHNS and CDR2 SASEGT. In DNA, the CDR3 is TGTGCCAGCAGTGATATTGGGGACAGCGTCTACGAGCAGTACTTC. It yields the protein CASSDIGDSVYEQYF.

The chain has TRBV28 and TRBJ1-2, with TRBD1 matching over 11 bases. The CDR3 is 16 residues long. The J segment lost 4 bases and the V segment lost 5 bases, leaving 9 bases of the junction unmatched. Looked up from germline, CDR1 is MDHEN and CDR2 is SYDVKM. CDR3 sequence reads: CASSTPTGTGGYGYTF. CDR3 sequence (DNA): TGTGCCAGCAGTACTCCAACCGGGACAGGGGGCTATGGCTACACCTTC.

This clone was picked up a small number of times. The same CDR3 arises from other DNA sequences in this sample as well. The rearrangement joins TRBV5-5 to TRBJ1-3, with TRBD1 matching over 7 bases. The CDR3 extends over 14 amino acids. Trimming removed 2 bases from V and 2 bases from J; junction bases left unmatched: 1. Germline V gene lookup returns CDR1 SGHKS and CDR2 YYEKEE (reference sequence). As DNA, the CDR3 is TGTGCCAGCAGCTTAGGGGGCCCTGGAAACACCATATATTTT. Its protein is CASSLGGPGNTIYF.

This clone is a singleton in its sample. The V call is TRBV25-1, the J call TRBJ2-5; 9 bases are a match to TRBD2. The CDR3 is 15 amino acids. Germline V gene data show CDR1 as MGHDK and CDR2 as SYGVNS. The ends lost 3 bases at V and 4 bases at J; junction bases unmatched: 6. CDR3 sequence reads: CASSEGRSGRETQYF. The CDR3 nucleotides read TGTGCCAGCAGTGAGGGGCGTAGCGGGAGAGAGACCCAGTACTTC.

This clone was recorded once. The J gene is TRBJ1-2, the V gene TRBV29-1; D gene ambiguous. From germline, CDR1 is SQVTM and CDR2 ANQGSEA. V shed 0 bases and J shed 4 bases, with 6 bases lying between them. The CDR3 runs to 12 residues. The CDR3 DNA is TGCAGCGTTGAAGATGAGCCCTATGGCTACACCTTC. Amino acids: CSVEDEPYGYTF.

This clone was recorded once. V and J are TRBV18 and TRBJ2-2; TRBD2 might be the D (5 bases). V lost 0 bases and J lost 4, with 15 bases in between. The CDR3 contains 17 residues. Germline V gives CDR1 KGHSH, CDR2 LQKENI. CDR3 amino acids: CASSPPALATGTGELFF. In DNA form, the CDR3 reads TGTGCCAGCTCACCACCTGCCCTAGCCACCGGCACCGGGGAGCTGTTTTTT.

This rearrangement joins TRBV9 to TRBJ1-2; D is undetermined. Deletions cut 0 bases from V and 2 bases from J, with 14 bases between. CDR1 is SGDLS, CDR2 YYNGEE, per germline. This CDR3 spans 16 amino acids. The CDR3 protein is CASSVGQRKQNYGYTF. DNA of the CDR3: TGTGCCAGCAGCGTAGGCCAGCGGAAACAAAACTATGGCTACACCTTC.

This chain joins TRBV19 and TRBJ1-5; D ambiguous. Trimming left V 7 bases short and J 5 bases short, with 9 bases between. Germline CDR1 reads LNHDA; CDR2 reads SQIVND (reference sequence). The CDR3 has 12 residues. CDR3 in DNA: TGTGCCAGTACAGGCAGATATCAGCCCCAGCATTTT. Its translation is CASTGRYQPQHF.

V is TRBV3-1 (or the pseudogene TRBV3-2) and J is TRBJ2-1, with TRBD2 matching over 7 bases. Germline assignment: CDR1 LGHDT and CDR2 YNNKEL (reference sequence). CDR3 length equals 15 residues. The V gene end was trimmed by 1 base and the J gene end by 2 bases; junction bases not matched to a gene: 2. DNA for the CDR3: TGTGCCAGCAGCCAAGTGGGACTACCCTACAATGAGCAGTTCTTC. This translates into CASSQVGLPYNEQFF.

The count of this clone is one. J is TRBJ1-1 and V is TRBV7-9; D gene uncertain. V was clipped by 7 bases and J by 5 bases, with 20 bases between them. The CDR3 is 15 amino acids. The V gene's germline CDR1 is SEHNR and CDR2 FQNEAQ (reference sequence). Here the CDR3 reads CASTRDREGRTEAFF. CDR3 coding DNA: TGTGCCAGCACCCGAGACCGGGAAGGGAGGACTGAAGCTTTCTTT.

CDR3 bases: TGCGCCAGCAGCAGGGACGCAAGCTCCTACAATGAGCAGTTCTTC. Its translation is CASSRDASSYNEQFF. The chain uses TRBV4-1 and TRBJ2-1; the D gene could be TRBD1 or TRBD2 (5 bases each). The germline CDR1 and CDR2 sequences are MGHRA and YSYEKL. Trimming removed 5 bases at V and 0 bases at J, with 11 bases between. The length of the CDR3 is 15 residues.